This T cell receptor (beta chain) was recovered during a study of T-cell memory formation after mild COVID-19. Whole-study context: The study found TCR clusters largely donor specific.

About this clonotype itself: Antigen specificity is unknown.

Study findings and constraints: A balance of CD4 and CD8 characterized clones contracting day 15 to 85, whereas later expanders leaned CD4+. The pre-infection memory compartment contained some responding clones, suggesting cross-reactive memory joined.

This CDR3 is built from 13 residues. The germline CDR1 and CDR2 sequences are MGHRA and YSYEKL. V lost 0 bases, J lost 2 bases, and 5 bases lay in between. The TCR alpha and TCR beta cDNA libraries, bearing sample barcodes and UMIs, were generated by 5'RACE using constant-segment primers. In TCRdb, the 5' RACE reads were re-called with MiXCR into one record per CDR3 protein. This sample carries over 400,000 distinct CDR3 sequences, about 22% of them seen once, and the ten largest clones take around 13%. The clonotype comes from an adult woman who had mild COVID-19 (a few samples of this study predate the infection). Cell type and time point are not known. Sample: PBMCs or a T cell subset sorted from them (not recorded which). The rearrangement links TRBV4-1 to TRBJ2-7; no clear D. The CDR3 here is CASSQDIPYEQYF. The CDR3 nucleotides are TGCGCCAGCAGCCAAGATATCCCCTACGAGCAGTACTTC.